This T cell receptor (beta chain) derives from a study of blood T cells in healthy people across ages (dated by TCRdb to between 2014 and 2017). About the full investigation: Template switching captured roughly one uniquely barcoded TCR beta cDNA molecule per two T cells in model experiments. Four age groups were formed from the donors: young (average approximately 15 years), middle-aged (roughly 38), aged (roughly 59) and long-lived (more than 75). For two donors (one aged 18 to 30 and one aged 80 or older), the study analyzed two additional independent replicas of 1 million unique cDNA reads from the same blood draw. Age-related changes in TCR beta repertoire diversity were measured in the study by deep sequencing normalized with unique cDNA molecular identifiers. To avoid experimental bias, donors of different ages were distributed randomly across sequencing lanes. The study at large found these results: Observed TCR beta diversity per million T cells fell roughly linearly with age, and a significant reduction was already apparent by age around 40. There was a strong correlation between observed TCR beta diversity and the percentage of naive T cells measured by flow cytometry. Compared with the aged group, the long-lived group had more naive CD4+ T cells, fewer expanded clones and increased TCR diversity, a pattern suggesting age selection. Conclusive comparison of naive and antigen-experienced compartments was prevented by the profiling of bulk unsorted PBMCs. Because the CMV infection status of the donors was unknown, age-related changes in expanded clonotypes may potentially have been confounded. Estimates of total diversity based on one million sequenced T cells were considered lower bounds and underestimates.

Systemically healthy Caucasian individuals from Russia, about 38 in total and aged roughly 6 to 100 years, were included as donors. Each donor gave 8 to 10 milliliters of peripheral blood, collected into EDTA-treated Vacutainer tubes. Ficoll-Paque density-gradient centrifugation was used to isolate PBMCs, with at least 6.5 million per sample. Total RNA, at least 6 micrograms per sample, was extracted from PBMCs with Trizol reagent. The percentages of naive CD45RAhigh/CD27high T cells were determined by flow cytometry on a PBMC aliquot from every donor. The CDR3 contains 15 residues, cysteine and phenylalanine counted. Of the read, only the CDR3 DNA is kept; its 45 bases are in frame from base 1. Taken from the germline V gene, the CDR1 and CDR2 loops are SGHRS and YFSETQ. A remark on this clonotype: Its antigen specificity is not known. One base away there is no much larger clone; base qualities are not given.

Libraries were constructed by 5' RACE. TCRdb shows the sequencer as Illumina HiSeq 2500. A second roughly 6 to 12 cycle PCR used a sample-barcoded 5' primer and a J-beta primer mix. A unique molecular identifier was introduced onto each TCR beta cDNA molecule by a template-switch 5' adaptor carrying 12 random nucleotides. Each sample yielded at least 3 million CDR3-containing paired-end reads. First-strand cDNA synthesis was performed from all RNA using the Mint cDNA synthesis kit, with priming by a TRBC-specific oligonucleotide. Following uracil-DNA glycosylase treatment, all cDNA underwent a first 18-cycle PCR with the universal primers M1SS and BC2_uni_R. The original methods were these. Normalization of each sample was performed by random selection of 1 million high-quality reads, each carrying a distinct molecular identifier. Instead of being binned into consensus sequences, reads that shared molecular identifiers were thrown out. MiTCR, run with a Q25 quality threshold and the strictest error-elimination algorithm, handled CDR3 identification, clonotype clustering and error correction. A nonparametric unseen species model with Euler transformation was used to estimate lower-bound total TCR beta diversity. The public sequencing data were trimmed at Q25 with fastp and processed into clonotypes with MiXCR by TCRdb, which kept only in-frame beta chains. Each CDR3 protein appears once, grouped with its most common genes and DNA. The authors' filters were not applied to this entry. This sample comprises hundreds of thousands of distinct CDR3 sequences, 58% of them detected only once. 30% to 45% of the sample comes from the top ten.

The sequencing input was blood. The TCR originated in a man in his 60s in good health. The chain joins TRBV5-1 to TRBJ2-7; the D gene is not confidently resolved. The end of the DNA aligns better with TRBJ2-5, so the J call may be wrong. This receptor has the CDR3 CASSSGGVSRKTQYF. The DNA sequence is as follows: TGCGCCAGCAGCTCGGGTGGGGTGTCCAGGAAGACCCAGTACTTC.